This passage covers 16 T cell receptor beta chains from one sample sequenced in a study of vaccination effects on CD4 cells after COVID-19 (dated by TCRdb to 2022 to 2024). After more than 9 days of culture, CD4+ T cells were isolated with the EasySep CD4+ T cell isolation kit. Convalescent patients had PCR-confirmed SARS-CoV-2 infection between March and December 2020, before Alpha, Beta and Delta variants emerged in the United States. Two doses of either the BNT162b2 or the mRNA-1273 mRNA SARS-CoV-2 vaccine were administered to participants. Preparation of the library involved the immunoSEQ multiplex PCR assay. TCRdb mirrors the immuneACCESS table, restricted to in-frame sequences. Some clones are absent from its copies; in checked studies, under half trace to an unresolved V gene, and the reason for the others is unknown. The sample records tens of thousands of clones, around 76% of which are singletons. Clones ranked in the top ten supply approximately 3.8% of the sample.

Their target antigens are unknown. Source: CD4+ T cells from PBMCs cultured without peptide, taken after COVID-19 vaccination. Receptor source: a human donor who had a prior SARS-CoV-2 infection.

V usage is TRBV2 and J usage is TRBJ1-3; 7 bases are shared with TRBD1. V shed 5 bases, J shed 0 bases, and the junction held 4 bases outside the gene matches. This CDR3 has 15 amino acids. Germline values: CDR1 SNHLY, CDR2 FYNNEI. The DNA for the CDR3 is TGTGCCAGCAGTCCGGACAGGCACTCTGGAAACACCATATATTTT. This gives the protein CASSPDRHSGNTIYF.

CDR3 in amino acids: CAWRNSGTYEQYF. CDR3 bases: TGTGCCTGGAGGAACTCGGGGACCTACGAGCAGTACTTC. The chain joins TRBV30 to TRBJ2-7; D is possibly TRBD2 (5 bases). This CDR3 is 13 amino acids long. V shed 3 bases and J shed 2 bases, with 11 bases lying between them. Germline-derived CDR1 and CDR2 are GTSNPN and SVGIG (reference sequence).

J is TRBJ2-1 and V is TRBV2; the match to TRBD2 covers 10 bases. The CDR3 extends over 17 amino acids. Germline V gives CDR1 SNHLY, CDR2 FYNNEI. Trimming took 2 bases from V and 7 from J; bases not matched to a gene: 11. In DNA, the CDR3 is TGTGCCAGCAGTGAATACCCTAGCGGGAGCTCGTGGAATGAGCAGTTCTTC. Protein: CASSEYPSGSSWNEQFF.

This clone was counted between two and nine times. The chain is built from TRBV24-1 and TRBJ1-1; no definite D call. With 9 bases removed from V and 1 base from J, the gap between germline ends came to 11 bases. CDR1 KGHDR and CDR2 SFDVKD come from the germline V gene. The CDR3 covers 13 residues. The CDR3 region is CATSHQANTEAFF. The CDR3, as DNA: TGTGCCACCTCACATCAGGCGAACACTGAAGCTTTCTTT.

This clone has more than one count but fewer than ten. V gene TRBV11-3 combines with J gene TRBJ1-2, with TRBD1 identical over 7 bases. CDR3 size: 12 residues. J lost 5 bases, V lost 5 bases, and 2 bases had no gene match. Germline-derived CDR1 and CDR2 are SGHNT and YENEEA. This CDR3 is CASSTGAYGYTF. In DNA form, the CDR3 reads TGTGCCAGCAGCACAGGGGCGTATGGCTACACCTTC.

This chain connects TRBV14 to TRBJ2-7; weak D call: TRBD1 (6 bases). Germline CDR1 reads SGHDN; CDR2 reads FVKESK. V dropped 1 base and J dropped 2 bases, with 18 bases sitting between them. The CDR3 has 17 residues. CDR3 coding DNA: TGTGCCAGCAGCCAAGGGGTACTTAGAGGGGGAACCTACGAGCAGTACTTC. Protein sequence: CASSQGVLRGGTYEQYF.

The chain employs TRBV7-3 and TRBJ1-2; TRBD1 might be the D (6 bases). Trimming stripped 4 bases from V and 6 bases from J, with 18 bases between. The CDR3 sequence is 15 residues long. CDR1 SGHTA and CDR2 FQGTGA come from the germline V gene. DNA of the CDR3: TGTGCCAGCAGCTCACAAACAGGGAAGTCGGATGGCTACACCTTC. Translated: CASSSQTGKSDGYTF.

This clone was seen just once. The chain carries TRBV2 and TRBJ1-2; the D is unclear. From germline, CDR1 is SNHLY and CDR2 FYNNEI. CDR3 size: 14 residues. V lost 5 bases to trimming and J lost 1 base, with 11 bases between them. The CDR3 loop is CASSFGRVNYGYTF. The CDR3, as DNA: TGTGCCAGCAGTTTTGGACGGGTTAACTATGGCTACACCTTC.

The chain carries TRBV18 and TRBJ2-1; D might be TRBD1 (7 bases). From germline, CDR1 is KGHSH and CDR2 LQKENI. The CDR3 has 20 amino acids. Trimming cost V 3 bases and J 6 bases, with 30 bases left between them. CDR3 bases: TGTGCCAGCTCACCCATACAGGGGTTCAACCAAGTTGGGAGGACCAATGAGCAGTTCTTC. Protein: CASSPIQGFNQVGRTNEQFF.

This clone was detected a few times. The chain uses TRBV4-1 and TRBJ2-7; 7 bases are a match to TRBD1. V gave up 4 bases and J gave up 0 bases; unmatched junction bases: 6. Germline V lookup: CDR1 MGHRA, CDR2 YSYEKL. The CDR3 has 15 amino acids. This chain's CDR3 is CASSRERQGSYEQYF. CDR3 nucleotides: TGCGCCAGCAGCCGGGAGAGACAGGGCTCCTACGAGCAGTACTTC.

This chain links TRBV25-1 with TRBJ1-1; D is uncertain. The length of the CDR3 is 11 residues. The germline V gene has CDR1 MGHDK and CDR2 SYGVNS. The V and J ends lost 2 bases and 2 bases respectively, with 0 bases between them. The DNA for the CDR3 is TGTGCCAGCAGTGAAAACACTGAAGCTTTCTTT. Amino acids: CASSENTEAFF.

V usage is TRBV19 and J usage is TRBJ2-1, with TRBD1 matching over 7 bases. The CDR3 runs to 13 residues. CDR1 is LNHDA and CDR2 is SQIVND in the germline V gene (reference sequence). After removal of 10 bases from V and 4 bases from J, the junction contained 7 bases not matched to a gene. The CDR3 region is CATSPRGYNEQFF. CDR3 sequence (DNA): TGTGCCACCTCCCCCAGGGGGTACAATGAGCAGTTCTTC.

The genes are TRBV9 and TRBJ1-4, with D possibly matching TRBD1 (5 bases). The CDR3 covers 12 residues. Germline V gene lookup returns CDR1 SGDLS and CDR2 YYNGEE. The V end lost 3 bases, the J end lost 8 bases, and 8 bases lay between the germline ends. For the CDR3, the DNA is TGTGCCAGCAGCGGGCGGGGGGAAAAACTGTTTTTT. This translates into CASSGRGEKLFF.

This sequence joins TRBV14 and TRBJ2-2; perhaps TRBD1 as D (5 bases). With 4 bases removed from V and 7 bases from J, the gap between germline ends came to 10 bases. The CDR3 covers 13 residues. The germline CDR1 and CDR2 sequences are SGHDN and FVKESK. The CDR3 protein is CASSPFRGGELFF. CDR3 DNA: TGTGCCAGCAGCCCATTTAGGGGCGGGGAGCTGTTTTTT. The variable domain in full, with the rest retrieved from reference TRBV14 and TRBJ2-2, is EAGVTQFPSHSVIEKGQTVTLRCDPISGHDNLYWYRRVMGKEIKFLLHFVKESKQDESGMPNNRFLAERTGGTYSTLKVQPAELEDSGVYFCASSPFRGGELFFGEGSRLTVL.

The chain joins TRBV9 to TRBJ2-1; no firm D call. The CDR3 has 15 residues. Between the trimmed V and J ends, which lost 0 bases and 0 bases, there was a span of 7 bases. Per the germline V gene, CDR1 is SGDLS and CDR2 is YYNGEE. The CDR3 loop is CASSVVPVSYNEQFF. The DNA for the CDR3 is TGTGCCAGCAGCGTAGTCCCGGTCTCCTACAATGAGCAGTTCTTC.

V gene TRBV2 combines with J gene TRBJ2-5, with D possibly being TRBD2 (5 bases). V was pared by 7 bases and J by 5 bases, with 20 bases between. The length of the CDR3 is 15 residues. Germline loops: CDR1 SNHLY, CDR2 FYNNEI. CDR3 amino acids: CASNRAGSREETQYF. The CDR3 DNA is TGTGCCAGCAACCGGGCGGGTTCAAGGGAGGAGACCCAGTACTTC.